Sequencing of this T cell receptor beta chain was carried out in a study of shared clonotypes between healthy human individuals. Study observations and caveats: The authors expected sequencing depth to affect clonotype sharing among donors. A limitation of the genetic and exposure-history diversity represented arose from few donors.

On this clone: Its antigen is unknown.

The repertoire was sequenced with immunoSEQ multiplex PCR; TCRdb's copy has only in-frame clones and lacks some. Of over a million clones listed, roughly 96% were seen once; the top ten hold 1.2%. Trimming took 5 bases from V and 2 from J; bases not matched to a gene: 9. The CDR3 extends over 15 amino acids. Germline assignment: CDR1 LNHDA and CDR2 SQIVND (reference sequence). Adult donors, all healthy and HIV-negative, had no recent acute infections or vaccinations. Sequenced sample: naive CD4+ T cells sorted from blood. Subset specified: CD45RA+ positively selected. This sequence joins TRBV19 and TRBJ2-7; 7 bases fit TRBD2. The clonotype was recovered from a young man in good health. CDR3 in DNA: TGTGCCAGTAGTGCCCGGGGAGGGGTGGCCTACGAGCAGTACTTC. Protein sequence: CASSARGGVAYEQYF. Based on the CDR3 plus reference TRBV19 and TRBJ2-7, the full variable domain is DGGITQSPKYLFRKEGQNVTLSCEQNLNHDAMYWYRQDPGQGLRLIYYSQIVNDFQKGDIAEGYSVSREKKESFPLTVTSAQKNPTAFYLCASSARGGVAYEQYFGPGTRLTVT.